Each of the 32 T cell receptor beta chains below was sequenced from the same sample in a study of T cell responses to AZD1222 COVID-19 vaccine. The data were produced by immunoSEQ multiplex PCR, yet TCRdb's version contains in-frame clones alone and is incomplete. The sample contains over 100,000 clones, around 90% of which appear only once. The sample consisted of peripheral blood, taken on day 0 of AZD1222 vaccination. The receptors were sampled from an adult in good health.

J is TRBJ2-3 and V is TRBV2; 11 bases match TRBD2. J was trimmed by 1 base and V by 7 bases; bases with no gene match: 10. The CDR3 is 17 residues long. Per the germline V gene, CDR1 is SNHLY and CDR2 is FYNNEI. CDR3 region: CASTYGTSGEGTDTQYF. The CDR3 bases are TGTGCCAGCACCTACGGGACTAGCGGAGAGGGCACAGATACGCAGTATTTT.

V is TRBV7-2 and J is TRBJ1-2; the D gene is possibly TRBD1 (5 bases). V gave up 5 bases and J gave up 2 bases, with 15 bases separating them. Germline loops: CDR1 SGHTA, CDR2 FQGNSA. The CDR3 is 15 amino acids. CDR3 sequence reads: CASSPSRALNYGYTF. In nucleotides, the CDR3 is TGTGCCAGCAGCCCCTCCAGGGCCCTCAACTATGGCTACACCTTC.

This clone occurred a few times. CDR3 sequence reads: CASSPGTVGYEQYF. The CDR3 coding sequence is TGCGCCAGCAGCCCCGGGACAGTAGGTTACGAGCAGTACTTC. V usage is TRBV4-1 and J usage is TRBJ2-7, with 7 bases matching TRBD1. The CDR3 spans 14 residues. CDR1 and CDR2 from the germline V gene are MGHRA and YSYEKL. Trimming at V came to 4 bases and at J to 4 bases, leaving 7 bases not matched to a gene.

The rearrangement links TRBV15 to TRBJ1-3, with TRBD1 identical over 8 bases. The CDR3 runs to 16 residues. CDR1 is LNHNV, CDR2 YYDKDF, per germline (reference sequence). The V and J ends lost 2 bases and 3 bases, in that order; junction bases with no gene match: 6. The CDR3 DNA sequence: TGTGCCACCAGCAGAATCGGGACAGGAGGTGGAAACACCATATATTTT. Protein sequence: CATSRIGTGGGNTIYF.

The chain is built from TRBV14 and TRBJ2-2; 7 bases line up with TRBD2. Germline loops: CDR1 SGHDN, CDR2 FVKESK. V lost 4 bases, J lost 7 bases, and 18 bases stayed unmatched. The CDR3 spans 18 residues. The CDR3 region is CASSPPPGLPSDIGELFF. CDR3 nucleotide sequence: TGTGCCAGCAGCCCTCCCCCGGGACTACCATCCGACATCGGGGAGCTGTTTTTT.

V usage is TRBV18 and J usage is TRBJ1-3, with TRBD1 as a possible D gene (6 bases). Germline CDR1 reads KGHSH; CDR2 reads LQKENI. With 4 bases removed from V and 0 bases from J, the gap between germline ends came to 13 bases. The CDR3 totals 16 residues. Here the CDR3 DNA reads TGTGCCAGCTCACGGGACACCCCCTACTCTGGAAACACCATATATTTT. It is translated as CASSRDTPYSGNTIYF. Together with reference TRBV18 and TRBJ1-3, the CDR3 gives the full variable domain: NAGVMQNPRHLVRRRGQEARLRCSPMKGHSHVYWYRQLPEEGLKFMVYLQKENIIDESGMPKERFSAEFPKEGPSILRIQQVVRGDSAAYFCASSRDTPYSGNTIYFGEGSWLTVV.

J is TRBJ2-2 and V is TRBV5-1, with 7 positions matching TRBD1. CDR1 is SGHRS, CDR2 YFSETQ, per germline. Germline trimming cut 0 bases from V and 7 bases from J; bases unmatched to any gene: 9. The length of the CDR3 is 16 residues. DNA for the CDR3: TGCGCCAGCAGCTTGGCCACACAGGGGCGCGGCGGGGAGCTGTTTTTT. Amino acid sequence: CASSLATQGRGGELFF.

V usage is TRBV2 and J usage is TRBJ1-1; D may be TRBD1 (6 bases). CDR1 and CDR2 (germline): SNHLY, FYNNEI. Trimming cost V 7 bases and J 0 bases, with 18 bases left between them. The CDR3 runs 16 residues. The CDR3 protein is CASIIGGIRLNTEAFF. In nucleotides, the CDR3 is TGTGCCAGCATAATTGGGGGCATTAGGTTGAACACTGAAGCTTTCTTT.

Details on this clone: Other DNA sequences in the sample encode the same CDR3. The DNA for the CDR3 is TGTGCCAGCTCGCCGACAGGGAGAGAGACCCAGTACTTC. Translating gives CASSPTGRETQYF. The chain combines TRBV18 with TRBJ2-5; the match to TRBD1 covers 7 bases. The CDR3 has 13 amino acids. Losses at the gene ends were 6 bases for V and 4 bases for J; bases not matched to a gene: 5. Germline CDR1 reads KGHSH; CDR2 reads LQKENI.

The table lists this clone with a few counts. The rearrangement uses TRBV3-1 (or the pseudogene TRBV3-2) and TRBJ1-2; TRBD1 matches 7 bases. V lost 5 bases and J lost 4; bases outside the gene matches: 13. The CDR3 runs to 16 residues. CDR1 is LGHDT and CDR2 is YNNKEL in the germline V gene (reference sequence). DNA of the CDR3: TGTGCCAGCAGCTCATACATTGACAGGGCAAGCTATGGCTACACCTTC. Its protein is CASSSYIDRASYGYTF.

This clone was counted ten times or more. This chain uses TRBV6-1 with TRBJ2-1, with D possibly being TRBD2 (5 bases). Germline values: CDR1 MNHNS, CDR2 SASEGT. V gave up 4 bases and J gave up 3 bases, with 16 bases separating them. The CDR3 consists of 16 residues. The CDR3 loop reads CASSVRAGTDYNEQFF. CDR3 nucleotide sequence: TGTGCCAGCAGTGTGCGGGCGGGCACGGACTACAATGAGCAGTTCTTC.

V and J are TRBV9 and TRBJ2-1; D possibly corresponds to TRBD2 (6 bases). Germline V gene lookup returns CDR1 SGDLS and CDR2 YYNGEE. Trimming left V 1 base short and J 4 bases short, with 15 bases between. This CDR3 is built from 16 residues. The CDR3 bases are TGTGCCAGCAGCGTATCACGGGAGAAAGGATACAATGAGCAGTTCTTC. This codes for CASSVSREKGYNEQFF.

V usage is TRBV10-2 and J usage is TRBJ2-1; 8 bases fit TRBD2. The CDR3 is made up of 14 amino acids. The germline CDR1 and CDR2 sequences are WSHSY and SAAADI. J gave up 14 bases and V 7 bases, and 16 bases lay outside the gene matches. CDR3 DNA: TGCGCCAGCATTCAAGCGGGAGACCCGGGATATAAGTTCTTC. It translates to CASIQAGDPGYKFF.

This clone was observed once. CDR3 DNA sequence: TGTGCCAGCAGCCAAGATAGGGCGAAATTATTCTCTGGGGCCAACGTCCTGACTTTC. This encodes CASSQDRAKLFSGANVLTF. V and J are TRBV3-1 (or the pseudogene TRBV3-2) and TRBJ2-6, with unresolved D. The CDR3 covers 19 residues. V shed 0 bases and J shed 0 bases, with 15 bases lying between them. CDR1 is LGHDT and CDR2 is YNNKEL in the germline V gene (reference sequence).

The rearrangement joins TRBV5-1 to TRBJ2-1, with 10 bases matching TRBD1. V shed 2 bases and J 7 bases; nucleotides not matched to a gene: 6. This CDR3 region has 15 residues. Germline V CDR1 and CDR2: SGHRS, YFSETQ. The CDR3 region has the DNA TGCGCCAGCAGCTTTAGACCGGGACAGGGGAATGAGCAGTTCTTC. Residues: CASSFRPGQGNEQFF. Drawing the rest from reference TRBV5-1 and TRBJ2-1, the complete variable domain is KAGVTQTPRYLIKTRGQQVTLSCSPISGHRSVSWYQQTPGQGLQFLFEYFSETQRNKGNFPGRFSGRQFSNSRSEMNVSTLELGDSALYLCASSFRPGQGNEQFFGPGTRLTVL.

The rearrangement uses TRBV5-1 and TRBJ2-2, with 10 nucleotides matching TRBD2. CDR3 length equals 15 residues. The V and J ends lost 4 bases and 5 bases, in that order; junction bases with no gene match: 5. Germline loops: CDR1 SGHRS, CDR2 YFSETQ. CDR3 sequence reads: CASSPLAGETGELFF. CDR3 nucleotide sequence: TGCGCCAGCAGCCCCCTAGCGGGAGAAACCGGGGAGCTGTTTTTT.

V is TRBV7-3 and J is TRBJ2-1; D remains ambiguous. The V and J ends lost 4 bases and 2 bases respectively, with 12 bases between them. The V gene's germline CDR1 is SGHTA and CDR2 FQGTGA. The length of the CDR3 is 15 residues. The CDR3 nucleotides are TGTGCCAGCAGCTCCTACGTAGGTCCCTACAATGAGCAGTTCTTC. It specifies CASSSYVGPYNEQFF.

In nucleotides, the CDR3 is TGTGCCAGCAGTGAGCCGCCGAATTATGGCTACACCTTC. Its translation: CASSEPPNYGYTF. The chain is built from TRBV6-1 and TRBJ1-2; the D is unclear. This CDR3 has 13 residues. The germline gives CDR1 MNHNS, CDR2 SASEGT. V was shortened by 3 bases and J by 5 bases, with 10 bases between the two germline ends.

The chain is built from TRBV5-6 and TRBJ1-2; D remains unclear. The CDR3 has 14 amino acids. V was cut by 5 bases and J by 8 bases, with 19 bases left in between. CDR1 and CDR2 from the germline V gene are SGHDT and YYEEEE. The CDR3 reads CASRDPRAAVGYTF. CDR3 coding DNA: TGTGCCAGCAGGGATCCCCGGGCTGCCGTCGGCTACACCTTC.

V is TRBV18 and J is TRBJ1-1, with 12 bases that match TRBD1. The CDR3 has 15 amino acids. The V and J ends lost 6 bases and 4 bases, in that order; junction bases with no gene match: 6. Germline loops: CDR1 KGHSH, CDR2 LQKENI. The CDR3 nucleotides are TGTGCCAGCTCTTCCGGGACAGGGGGCGTCACTGAAGCTTTCTTT. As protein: CASSSGTGGVTEAFF. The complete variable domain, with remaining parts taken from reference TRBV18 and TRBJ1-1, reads NAGVMQNPRHLVRRRGQEARLRCSPMKGHSHVYWYRQLPEEGLKFMVYLQKENIIDESGMPKERFSAEFPKEGPSILRIQQVVRGDSAAYFCASSSGTGGVTEAFFGQGTRLTVV.

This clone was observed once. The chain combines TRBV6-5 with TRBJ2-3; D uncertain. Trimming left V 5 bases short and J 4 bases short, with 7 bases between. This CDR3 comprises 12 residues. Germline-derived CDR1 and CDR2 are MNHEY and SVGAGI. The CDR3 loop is CASSPPSDTQYF. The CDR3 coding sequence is TGTGCCAGCAGTCCCCCATCAGATACGCAGTATTTT.

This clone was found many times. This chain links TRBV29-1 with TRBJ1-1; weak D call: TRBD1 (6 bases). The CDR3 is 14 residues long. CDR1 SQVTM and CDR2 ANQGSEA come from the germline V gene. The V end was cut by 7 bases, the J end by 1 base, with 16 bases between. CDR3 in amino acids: CSASRGGPNTEAFF. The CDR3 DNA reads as TGCAGCGCAAGTAGGGGGGGCCCGAACACTGAAGCTTTCTTT.

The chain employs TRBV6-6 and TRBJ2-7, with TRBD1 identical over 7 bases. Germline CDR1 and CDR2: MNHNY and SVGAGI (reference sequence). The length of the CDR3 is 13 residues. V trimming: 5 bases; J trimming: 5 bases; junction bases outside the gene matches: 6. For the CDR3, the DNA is TGTGCCAGCAGTCGACAGGGAGTCGACGAGCAGTACTTC. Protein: CASSRQGVDEQYF.

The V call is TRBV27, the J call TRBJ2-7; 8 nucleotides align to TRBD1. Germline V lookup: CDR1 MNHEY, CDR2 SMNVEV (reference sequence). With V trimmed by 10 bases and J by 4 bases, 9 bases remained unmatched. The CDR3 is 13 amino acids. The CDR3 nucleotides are TGTGCCACCAGGGGGCAGGGGGAATACGAGCAGTACTTC. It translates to CATRGQGEYEQYF.

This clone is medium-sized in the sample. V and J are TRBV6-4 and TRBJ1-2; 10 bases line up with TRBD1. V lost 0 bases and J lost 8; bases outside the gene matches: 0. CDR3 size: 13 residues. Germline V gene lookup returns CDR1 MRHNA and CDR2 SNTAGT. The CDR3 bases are TGTGCCAGCAGTGACTCGACAGGGGGCGGCTACACCTTC. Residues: CASSDSTGGGYTF.

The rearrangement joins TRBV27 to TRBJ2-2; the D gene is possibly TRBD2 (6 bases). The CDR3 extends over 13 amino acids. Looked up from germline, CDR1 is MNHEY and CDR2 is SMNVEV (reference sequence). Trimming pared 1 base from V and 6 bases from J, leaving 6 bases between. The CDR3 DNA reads TGTGCCAGCAGTTTATGGGGGGCCGGGGAGCTGTTTTTT. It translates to CASSLWGAGELFF.

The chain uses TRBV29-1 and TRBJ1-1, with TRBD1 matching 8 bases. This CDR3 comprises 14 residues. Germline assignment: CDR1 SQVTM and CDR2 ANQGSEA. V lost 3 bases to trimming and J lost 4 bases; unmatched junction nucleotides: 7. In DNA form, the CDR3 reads TGCAGCGTTGACCCCGGACAGGGTGCCACTGAAGCTTTCTTT. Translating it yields CSVDPGQGATEAFF. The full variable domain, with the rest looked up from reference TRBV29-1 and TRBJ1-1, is SAVISQKPSRDICQRGTSLTIQCQVDSQVTMMFWYRQQPGQSLTLIATANQGSEATYESGFVIDKFPISRPNLTFSTLTVSNMSPEDSSIYLCSVDPGQGATEAFFGQGTRLTVV.

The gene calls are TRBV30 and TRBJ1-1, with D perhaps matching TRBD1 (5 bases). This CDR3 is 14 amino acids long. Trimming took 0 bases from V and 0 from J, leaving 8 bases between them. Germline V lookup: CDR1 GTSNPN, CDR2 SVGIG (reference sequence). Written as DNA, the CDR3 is TGTGCCTGGAGTGTCGGGGGTTTGAACACTGAAGCTTTCTTT. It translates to CAWSVGGLNTEAFF.

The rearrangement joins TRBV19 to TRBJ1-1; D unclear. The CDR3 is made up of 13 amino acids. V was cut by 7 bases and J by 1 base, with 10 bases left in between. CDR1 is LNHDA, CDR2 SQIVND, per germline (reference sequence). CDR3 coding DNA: TGTGCCAGTAAGAAGGGAAAGAACACTGAAGCTTTCTTT. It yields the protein CASKKGKNTEAFF. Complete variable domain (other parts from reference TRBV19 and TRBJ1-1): DGGITQSPKYLFRKEGQNVTLSCEQNLNHDAMYWYRQDPGQGLRLIYYSQIVNDFQKGDIAEGYSVSREKKESFPLTVTSAQKNPTAFYLCASKKGKNTEAFFGQGTRLTVV.

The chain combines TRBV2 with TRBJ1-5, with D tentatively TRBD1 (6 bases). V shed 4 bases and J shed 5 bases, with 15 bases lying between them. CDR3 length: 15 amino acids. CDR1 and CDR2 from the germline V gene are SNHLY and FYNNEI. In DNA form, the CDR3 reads TGTGCCAGCAGTGCCTTACAGGGTTATGATCAGCCCCAGCATTTT. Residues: CASSALQGYDQPQHF. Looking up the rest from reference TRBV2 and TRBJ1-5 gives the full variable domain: EPEVTQTPSHQVTQMGQEVILRCVPISNHLYFYWYRQILGQKVEFLVSFYNNEISEKSEIFDDQFSVERPDGSNFTLKIRSTKLEDSAMYFCASSALQGYDQPQHFGDGTRLSIL.

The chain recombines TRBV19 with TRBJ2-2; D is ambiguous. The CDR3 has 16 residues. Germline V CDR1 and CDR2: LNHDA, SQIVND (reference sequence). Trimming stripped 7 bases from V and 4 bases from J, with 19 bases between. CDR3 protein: CASKLARPRTTGELFF. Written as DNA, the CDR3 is TGTGCCAGTAAATTGGCAAGGCCAAGGACCACCGGGGAGCTGTTTTTT.

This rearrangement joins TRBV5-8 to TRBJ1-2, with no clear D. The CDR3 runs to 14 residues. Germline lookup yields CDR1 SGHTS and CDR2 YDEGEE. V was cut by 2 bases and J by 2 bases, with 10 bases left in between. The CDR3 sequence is CASSLDVPNYGYTF. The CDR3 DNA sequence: TGTGCCAGCAGCTTAGACGTTCCGAACTATGGCTACACCTTC.